The 21 T cell receptor beta chains below come from one sample, sequenced in a study of a mutant IDH1 vaccine in newly diagnosed glioma. TCRdb's copy holds only in-frame clones and misses some; the assay was immunoSEQ multiplex PCR. The sample lists 30,000 to 35,000 clones; approximately 89% were seen once. Time point meaning: week 47, end of study. Each dose delivered 300 ug of mutant IDH1 20-mer peptide subcutaneously with imiquimod. These TCRs' antigens remain unknown. This sample comprised PBMCs, obtained from a glioma patient whose treatment included an IDH1 peptide vaccine. Receptors originate from a man aged 35-49 years with glioma.

The chain has TRBV10-3 and TRBJ2-2; D remains unclear. The CDR3 length is 12 residues. Germline V gene sequence: CDR1 ENHRY, CDR2 SYGVKD. V lost 8 bases and J lost 4, with 8 bases in between. This CDR3 is CAILPGTGELFF. Here the CDR3 DNA reads TGTGCCATCCTCCCAGGCACCGGGGAGCTGTTTTTT.

The chain links TRBV19 to TRBJ2-4; D might be TRBD1 (7 bases). Germline loops: CDR1 LNHDA, CDR2 SQIVND (reference sequence). V was cut by 5 bases and J by 3 bases, with 14 bases left in between. The CDR3 is 15 residues long. CDR3 loop: CASSATGEVKNIQYF. CDR3 DNA: TGTGCCAGTAGTGCCACAGGGGAGGTCAAAAACATTCAGTACTTC.

The rearrangement links TRBV7-9 to TRBJ2-1; 7 nucleotides agree with TRBD1. There are 15 residues in the CDR3. Germline CDR1 and CDR2: SEHNR and FQNEAQ (reference sequence). J was trimmed by 4 bases and V by 4 bases; bases with no gene match: 7. The DNA for the CDR3 is TGTGCCAGCAGCTCAATGGGACAGCCGTACAATGAGCAGTTCTTC. It encodes CASSSMGQPYNEQFF.

The J gene is TRBJ1-1, the V gene TRBV6-5; 10 nucleotides agree with TRBD1. Germline trimming cut 6 bases from V and 11 bases from J; bases unmatched to any gene: 9. CDR1 is MNHEY, CDR2 SVGAGI, per germline. This CDR3 is 13 amino acids long. This CDR3 reads CASSFDRGQAAFF. The CDR3 DNA is TGTGCCAGCAGCTTTGACAGGGGGCAGGCGGCTTTCTTT.

The chain uses TRBV10-3 and TRBJ2-7, with D tentatively TRBD1 (6 bases). The V and J ends lost 0 bases and 5 bases respectively, with 17 bases between them. Germline lookup yields CDR1 ENHRY and CDR2 SYGVKD. The CDR3 is 16 residues long. The DNA of the CDR3 is TGTGCCATCAGTGAGTCGAGGGACACCTTAGGGAACGAGCAGTACTTC. Its translation is CAISESRDTLGNEQYF.

A single count supports this clone. V is TRBV7-9 and J is TRBJ2-3, with 9 bases identical to TRBD2. Germline assignment: CDR1 SEHNR and CDR2 FQNEAQ (reference sequence). The V and J ends lost 3 bases and 1 base, in that order; junction bases with no gene match: 5. The CDR3 has 16 residues. CDR3 loop: CASSFSGGLGTDTQYF. The CDR3 DNA follows: TGTGCCAGCAGCTTCAGCGGGGGGCTGGGCACAGATACGCAGTATTTT.

The chain uses TRBV9 and TRBJ1-2; D is unclear. The CDR3 covers 14 residues. Deletions cut 4 bases from V and 13 bases from J, with 23 bases between. Germline V lookup: CDR1 SGDLS, CDR2 YYNGEE. CDR3 residues: CASSSQLRGSYGTF. The CDR3 nucleotides are TGTGCCAGCAGCTCCCAGCTGAGAGGGTCGTACGGCACCTTC.

This chain links TRBV28 with TRBJ1-5; no clear D. The CDR3 has 12 residues. The V end was cut by 6 bases, the J end by 4 bases, with 7 bases between. Germline values: CDR1 MDHEN, CDR2 SYDVKM. CDR3 sequence (DNA): TGTGCCAGCAGCACCCAAAATCAGCCCCAGCATTTT. Translation: CASSTQNQPQHF.

The chain uses TRBV23-1 and TRBJ1-1; 8 positions match TRBD1. TRBV23-1 is treated as an ORF (open reading frame) with a function not yet certain. CDR3 length: 16 amino acids. V trimming: 3 bases; J trimming: 5 bases; junction bases outside the gene matches: 11. The CDR3, as DNA: TGCGCCAGCAGTCATCGGAAACAGGGGGTCGGAACTGAAGCTTTCTTT. Encoded protein: CASSHRKQGVGTEAFF.

The J gene is TRBJ2-7, the V gene TRBV7-9; D is undetermined. The V and J ends lost 3 bases and 3 bases respectively, with 6 bases between them. This CDR3 comprises 12 residues. Germline CDR1 is SEHNR and CDR2 is FQNEAQ (reference sequence). The CDR3 nucleotides read TGTGCCAGCAGCTTTCAAGGCTACGAGCAGTACGTC. Its protein product is CASSFQGYEQYV.

The V gene is TRBV13, the J gene TRBJ1-3; weak D call: TRBD1 (5 bases). Trimming cost V 10 bases and J 2 bases, with 18 bases left between them. The CDR3 extends over 15 amino acids. Germline V gene data show CDR1 as PRHDT and CDR2 as FYEKMQ (reference sequence). DNA of the CDR3: TGTGCCACCACTCTGGGTGGGGCTACTGGAAACACCATATATTTT. Its protein is CATTLGGATGNTIYF.

The V gene is TRBV28, the J gene TRBJ1-2, with a possible D match to TRBD1 (6 bases). The CDR3 spans 13 residues. Germline CDR1 is MDHEN and CDR2 is SYDVKM. V lost 8 bases, J lost 8 bases, and 18 bases lay in between. CDR3 DNA: TGTGCCAGCCTCGATACAGGGATGGGAGGCTACACCTTC. This translates into CASLDTGMGGYTF.

The chain uses TRBV6-5 and TRBJ2-4, with D possibly TRBD2 on 5 matching bases. Germline CDR1 and CDR2: MNHEY and SVGAGI. Trimming shortened V by 2 bases and J by 0 bases, and 11 bases separated the two germline ends. This CDR3 has 16 amino acids. CDR3 region: CASSYVGVGAKNIQYF. CDR3 in DNA: TGTGCCAGCAGTTACGTCGGGGTTGGAGCCAAAAACATTCAGTACTTC.

The chain employs TRBV7-9 and TRBJ2-3; 11 bases agree with TRBD2. Germline trimming cut 4 bases from V and 6 bases from J; bases unmatched to any gene: 9. The CDR3 contains 16 residues. Germline CDR1 reads SEHNR; CDR2 reads FQNEAQ (reference sequence). CDR3 DNA: TGTGCCAGCAGCTCTACGACTAGCGGGATGCTGGATACGCAGTATTTT. Its protein product is CASSSTTSGMLDTQYF.

This clone has only one observation. V gene TRBV7-2 combines with J gene TRBJ2-2; TRBD2 matches at 10 bases. The J segment lost 5 bases and the V segment lost 6 bases, leaving 6 bases of the junction unmatched. Germline loops: CDR1 SGHTA, CDR2 FQGNSA. CDR3 length: 15 residues. The CDR3 coding sequence is TGTGCCAGCAGATCCTATAGCGGGAGGACCGGGGAGCTGTTTTTT. It is translated as CASRSYSGRTGELFF. Full variable domain (missing parts from reference TRBV7-2 and TRBJ2-2): GAGVSQSPSNKVTEKGKDVELRCDPISGHTALYWYRQSLGQGLEFLIYFQGNSAPDKSGLPSDRFSAERTGGSVSTLTIQRTQQEDSAVYLCASRSYSGRTGELFFGEGSRLTVL.

V is TRBV28 and J is TRBJ1-5; the match to TRBD1 covers 7 bases. The CDR3 totals 17 residues. CDR1 and CDR2 from the germline V gene are MDHEN and SYDVKM. The V segment lost 5 bases and the J segment 0 bases; nucleotides outside the gene matches: 10. The CDR3 DNA reads TGTGCCAGCAGTCGCCCCCCAGGGGGGAATAGCAATCAGCCCCAGCATTTT. This translates into CASSRPPGGNSNQPQHF.

The chain recombines TRBV6-1 with TRBJ1-1, with D maybe TRBD1 (6 bases). Germline V gene sequence: CDR1 MNHNS, CDR2 SASEGT. The CDR3 sequence is 15 residues long. V shed 2 bases and J shed 5 bases, with 15 bases lying between them. CDR3 loop: CASSETGSGGTEAFF. CDR3 in DNA: TGTGCCAGCAGTGAAACAGGGTCTGGGGGAACTGAAGCTTTCTTT.

V and J are TRBV6-4 and TRBJ1-6; 8 nucleotides line up with TRBD1. V shed 3 bases and J 11 bases; nucleotides not matched to a gene: 6. CDR1 and CDR2 from the germline V gene are MRHNA and SNTAGT. This CDR3 is 14 amino acids long. The CDR3 DNA follows: TGTGCCAGCAGTGAAGGGGGACAGGTTACACCCCTCCACTTT. This codes for CASSEGGQVTPLHF.

The gene calls are TRBV9 and TRBJ2-1, with D perhaps TRBD1 (5 bases). The CDR3 totals 16 residues. Germline assignment: CDR1 SGDLS and CDR2 YYNGEE. V gave up 0 bases and J gave up 3 bases, with 13 bases separating them. CDR3 amino acids: CASSVGGRYVYNEQFF. The DNA for the CDR3 is TGTGCCAGCAGCGTAGGGGGCAGGTACGTCTACAATGAGCAGTTCTTC.

V gene TRBV4-2 combines with J gene TRBJ2-3; D might be TRBD2 (6 bases). With 4 bases removed from V and 4 bases from J, the gap between germline ends came to 21 bases. CDR1 and CDR2 from the germline V gene are LGHNA and YNFKEQ. This CDR3 has 17 amino acids. The CDR3 bases are TGTGCCAGCAGCCGGAACTACAGGTCCCCGGGGGCAGATACGCAGTATTTT. Its translation is CASSRNYRSPGADTQYF.

This sequence joins TRBV10-2 and TRBJ1-4, with 8 bases that match TRBD1. From germline, CDR1 is WSHSY and CDR2 SAAADI. This CDR3 contains 14 residues. The junction had 5 bases not matched to a gene; V was cut back by 6 bases and J by 5 bases. The CDR3 sequence is CASRKTGANEKLFF. The CDR3 nucleotides read TGCGCCAGCAGGAAGACAGGGGCGAATGAAAAACTGTTTTTT.